This T cell receptor beta chain was profiled in a study of T cell repertoires in cytomegalovirus infection. TCRdb re-called the reads with MiXCR, one entry per CDR3 protein. The sample contains about 740,000 distinct CDR3 sequences, approximately 34% of which appear only once. This clonotype was seen ten or more times. Per the germline V gene, CDR1 is SGHDN and CDR2 is FVKESK. The V end lost 1 base, the J end lost 5 bases, and 5 bases lay between the germline ends. The CDR3 consists of 12 residues. The receptor's source is a human donor in good health (CMV status not recorded). Some clones in this sample may be carry-over from other donors' samples. The sequencing sample was made of PBMCs. This chain uses TRBV14 with TRBJ1-1; D is undetermined. This CDR3 is CASSQVWTEAFF. CDR3 in DNA: TGTGCCAGCAGCCAAGTTTGGACTGAAGCTTTCTTT.